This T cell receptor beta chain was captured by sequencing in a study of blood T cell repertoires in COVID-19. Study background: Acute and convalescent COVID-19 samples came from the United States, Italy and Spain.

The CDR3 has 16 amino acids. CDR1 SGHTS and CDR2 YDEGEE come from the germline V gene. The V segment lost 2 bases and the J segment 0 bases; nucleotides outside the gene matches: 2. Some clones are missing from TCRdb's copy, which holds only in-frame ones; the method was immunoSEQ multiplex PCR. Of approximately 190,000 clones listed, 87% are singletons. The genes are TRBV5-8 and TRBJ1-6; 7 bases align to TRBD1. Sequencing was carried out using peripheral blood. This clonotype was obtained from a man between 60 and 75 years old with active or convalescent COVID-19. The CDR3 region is CASSLTGVSYNSPLHF. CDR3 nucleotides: TGTGCCAGCAGCTTAACAGGGGTCTCCTATAATTCACCCCTCCACTTT.